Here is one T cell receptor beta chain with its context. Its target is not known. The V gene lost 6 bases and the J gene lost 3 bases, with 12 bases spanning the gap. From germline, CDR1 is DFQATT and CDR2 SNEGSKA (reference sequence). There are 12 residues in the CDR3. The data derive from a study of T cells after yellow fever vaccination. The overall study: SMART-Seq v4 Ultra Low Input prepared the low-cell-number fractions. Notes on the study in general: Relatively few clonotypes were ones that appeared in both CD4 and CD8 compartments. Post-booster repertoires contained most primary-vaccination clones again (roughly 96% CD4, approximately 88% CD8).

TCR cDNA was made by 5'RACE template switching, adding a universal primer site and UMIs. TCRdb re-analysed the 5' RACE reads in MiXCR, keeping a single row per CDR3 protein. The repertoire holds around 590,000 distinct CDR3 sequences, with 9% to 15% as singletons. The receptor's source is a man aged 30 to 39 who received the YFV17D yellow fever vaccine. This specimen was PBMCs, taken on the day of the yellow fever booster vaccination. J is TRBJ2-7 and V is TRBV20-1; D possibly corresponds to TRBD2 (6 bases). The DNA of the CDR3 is TGCAGTGCCCGTCGACTAGACTACGAGCAGTACTTC. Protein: CSARRLDYEQYF.